One sample yielded the 15 T cell receptor beta chains listed below, sequenced in a study of post-analysis software for immune sequencing data. Study observations and caveats: Relative to controls, patients had about 5 TRBV segments at higher frequency, with TRBV5-6, TRBV5-1 and TRBV20-1 among these.

The library was made from cDNA and included unique molecular identifiers. TCRdb processed the PCR reads anew with MiXCR; each CDR3 protein has one entry. The table shows about 460,000 distinct CDR3 sequences, with roughly 46% occurring only once. These receptors have no known antigen. Sequenced input: blood. These receptors were taken from a girl aged 10 to 17 with multiple sclerosis.

This clonotype turned up a few times. A read error is possible here, since a much larger clone lies one base away. The rearrangement uses TRBV4-1 and TRBJ2-7; 10 nucleotides align to TRBD2. This CDR3 is 15 amino acids long. Germline V gene lookup returns CDR1 MGHRA and CDR2 YSYEKL. V shed 1 base, J shed 7 bases, and the junction held 7 bases outside the gene matches. The CDR3 bases are TGCGCCAGCAGCCAAGGACTAGCGGGCTCCAATGAGCAGTACTTC. Residues: CASSQGLAGSNEQYF.

For this clonotype: At one boundary the junction diverges from the germline segment, which might be a read error. This chain uses TRBV7-2 with TRBJ2-3; D gene uncertain. The germline gives CDR1 SGHTA, CDR2 FQGNSA. The CDR3 has 13 amino acids. The CDR3 loop is CVSSTISTDTQYF. The CDR3 DNA reads as TGTGTCAGCTCGACAATAAGCACAGATACGCAGTATTTT.

The gene calls are TRBV28 and TRBJ1-1; 7 bases map to TRBD1. The CDR3 covers 17 residues. CDR1 and CDR2 (germline): MDHEN, SYDVKM. Losses at the gene ends were 1 base for V and 6 bases for J; bases not matched to a gene: 14. CDR3 in amino acids: CASSLYFRAGGGSEAFF. The CDR3 DNA is TGTGCCAGCAGTTTATATTTTCGGGCAGGGGGAGGGTCTGAAGCTTTCTTT. The whole variable domain, filled in from reference TRBV28 and TRBJ1-1, reads DVKVTQSSRYLVKRTGEKVFLECVQDMDHENMFWYRQDPGLGLRLIYFSYDVKMKEKGDIPEGYSVSREKKERFSLILESASTNQTSMYLCASSLYFRAGGGSEAFFGQGTRLTVV.

This clonotype has more than one count but fewer than ten. The gene calls are TRBV2 and TRBJ2-3; 8 bases map to TRBD2. The CDR3 runs 15 residues. Germline loops: CDR1 SNHLY, CDR2 FYNNEI. V was clipped by 3 bases and J by 8 bases; unmatched bases: 10. The CDR3 protein is CASSDSSGSPGTQYF. The CDR3 DNA reads as TGTGCCAGCAGTGATTCAAGCGGGAGTCCGGGTACGCAGTATTTT.

This clonotype was detected only a few times. The chain carries TRBV10-3 and TRBJ2-7; unclear D gene. Trimming removed 7 bases at V and 10 bases at J, with 20 bases between. The CDR3 is 13 residues long. Germline V lookup: CDR1 ENHRY, CDR2 SYGVKD. CDR3 loop: CAITDPVYAAQYF. The CDR3 DNA reads as TGTGCCATCACGGACCCGGTCTATGCGGCCCAGTACTTC.

The chain uses TRBV5-1 and TRBJ2-5, with a tentative D call TRBD2 (6 bases). V gave up 4 bases and J gave up 4 bases, with 14 bases separating them. CDR1 and CDR2 from the germline V gene are SGHRS and YFSETQ. This CDR3 comprises 14 residues. Written as DNA, the CDR3 is TGCGCCAGCAGCATTCGGGACGGGAGAGAGACCCAGTACTTC. Encoded protein: CASSIRDGRETQYF.

A remark on this clonotype: The junction departs from the called germline gene at one end, perhaps through a read error. This chain connects TRBV28 to TRBJ2-3, with 9 bases fitting TRBD1. Looked up from germline, CDR1 is MDHEN and CDR2 is SYDVKM. This CDR3 has 15 residues. CDR3: CAGSLRTGATDTQYF. DNA of the CDR3: TGTGCCGGCAGTTTGAGGACAGGGGCCACAGATACGCAGTATTTT.

This chain links TRBV5-6 with TRBJ2-1; no reliable D call. V lost 4 bases to trimming and J lost 9 bases, with 20 bases between them. Per the germline V gene, CDR1 is SGHDT and CDR2 is YYEEEE. The length of the CDR3 is 15 residues. In DNA, the CDR3 is TGTGCCAGCAGCCGGGCCAACAATCGGGTCGGTGAGCAGTTCTTC. Translation: CASSRANNRVGEQFF.

The chain has TRBV28 and TRBJ2-2; no firm D call. The CDR3 has 12 residues. CDR1 and CDR2 (germline): MDHEN, SYDVKM. V shed 5 bases and J shed 10 bases, with 11 bases lying between them. CDR3: CASSKFHEELFF. The CDR3 DNA reads as TGTGCCAGCAGTAAATTCCACGAGGAGCTGTTTTTT.

The rearrangement links TRBV5-1 to TRBJ1-5, with D maybe TRBD1 (6 bases). The CDR3 has 15 amino acids. With 3 bases removed from V and 4 bases from J, the gap between germline ends came to 14 bases. CDR1 and CDR2 (germline): SGHRS, YFSETQ. CDR3 nucleotide sequence: TGCGCCAGCAGCTGGGACGGGACAAATAATCAGCCCCAGCATTTT. Translation gives CASSWDGTNNQPQHF.

The chain employs TRBV20-1 and TRBJ2-1, with TRBD2 matching 7 bases. The CDR3 extends over 16 amino acids. Looked up from germline, CDR1 is DFQATT and CDR2 is SNEGSKA (reference sequence). V shed 5 bases, J shed 8 bases, and the junction held 18 bases outside the gene matches. CDR3 region: CSAFSPRDYPGYEQFF. In nucleotides, the CDR3 is TGCAGTGCTTTTTCCCCCCGGGACTACCCCGGATATGAGCAGTTCTTC.

The J gene is TRBJ1-1, the V gene TRBV28, with 10 bases matching TRBD1. The junction had 8 bases not matched to a gene; V was cut back by 5 bases and J by 2 bases. Germline assignment: CDR1 MDHEN and CDR2 SYDVKM. CDR3 length: 16 residues. The chain's CDR3 is CASSTIRDRGNTEAFF. The CDR3 coding sequence is TGTGCCAGCAGTACGATAAGGGACAGGGGAAACACTGAAGCTTTCTTT.

The rearrangement joins TRBV25-1 to TRBJ1-4; D is ambiguous. Per the germline V gene, CDR1 is MGHDK and CDR2 is SYGVNS. The CDR3 totals 15 residues. The V end was cut by 3 bases, the J end by 1 base, with 9 bases between. CDR3 amino acids: CASSELGETNEKLFF. The CDR3 DNA sequence: TGTGCCAGCAGTGAGCTGGGAGAAACTAATGAAAAACTGTTTTTT.

This chain joins TRBV4-2 and TRBJ2-1; D ambiguous. Germline CDR1 LGHNA, CDR2 YNFKEQ. Trimming shortened V by 3 bases and J by 8 bases, and 20 bases separated the two germline ends. This CDR3 contains 16 residues. Written as DNA, the CDR3 is TGTGCCAGCAGCCACCCCTTCGAGTCCGAGGACGATGAGCAGTTCTTC. Amino acids: CASSHPFESEDDEQFF.

The J gene is TRBJ2-3, the V gene TRBV10-3; 9 nucleotides line up with TRBD2. This CDR3 spans 14 amino acids. J gave up 5 bases and V 7 bases, and 7 bases lay outside the gene matches. Germline-derived CDR1 and CDR2 are ENHRY and SYGVKD. CDR3 sequence: CAITVAGVGDTQYF. The CDR3 nucleotides are TGTGCCATCACGGTAGCGGGAGTCGGAGATACGCAGTATTTT.